This T cell receptor beta chain derives from a study of post-analysis software for immune sequencing data. Study observations and caveats: With F measure, samples from one preparation batch clustered together strongly. Patients had higher frequencies than controls of four to six TRBV segments, including TRBV5-6, TRBV5-1 and TRBV20-1.

The CDR3 spans 10 residues. Germline loops: CDR1 DFQATT, CDR2 SNEGSKA (reference sequence). The V gene lost 6 bases and the J gene lost 5 bases, with 7 bases spanning the gap. Presence of unique molecular identifiers characterized the TCR beta cDNA libraries. T cells numbering 1 to 10 million gave rise to 500,000 to 600,000 cDNA molecules. TCRdb re-analysed the PCR reads in MiXCR, keeping a single row per CDR3 protein. The data show about 540,000 distinct CDR3 sequences, with under 40% seen just once and 4.5% to 7.5% held by the top ten. This clonotype was observed a handful of times. The antigen remains undetermined.

The rearrangement links TRBV20-1 to TRBJ2-5; D gene ambiguous. The material sequenced was blood. The sequence was obtained from a girl aged 2-17 years with multiple sclerosis. CDR3 in DNA: TGCAGTGCAGAGTGGGAGACCCAGTACTTC. Translated, it gives CSAEWETQYF.